These 3 T cell receptor beta chains share one sample of origin, sequenced in a study of sequential checkpoint blockade in melanoma. Measured with immunoSEQ multiplex PCR; TCRdb has only the in-frame clones, and not every one. The table lists around 9,800 clones, approximately 25% of them singletons. Treatment denoted: randomized to nivolumab then ipilimumab (arm A) or the reverse (arm B). The specimen was tumor tissue (inferred from file names), collected from a patient given nivolumab and ipilimumab in sequence. Receptors originate from a human donor with melanoma.

This chain links TRBV25-1 with TRBJ2-7, with 12 bases lining up with TRBD2. The V and J ends lost 5 bases and 3 bases, in that order; junction bases with no gene match: 11. From germline, CDR1 is MGHDK and CDR2 SYGVNS. The CDR3 is made up of 17 amino acids. CDR3 DNA: TGTGCCAGCAGTCCGACCCCCGGACTAGCGGGAAACTACGAGCAGTACTTC. It yields the protein CASSPTPGLAGNYEQYF.

The rearrangement links TRBV29-1 to TRBJ2-3, with 13 positions matching TRBD2. This CDR3 spans 14 amino acids. Per the germline V gene, CDR1 is SQVTM and CDR2 is ANQGSEA. The V and J ends lost 6 bases and 12 bases, in that order; junction bases with no gene match: 12. CDR3 sequence (DNA): TGCAGCGTCCCCGGGACTAGCGGGAACCTCGTCCAGTATTTT. Translated: CSVPGTSGNLVQYF.

This clone was recorded many times. The rearrangement joins TRBV11-3 to TRBJ1-2; D might be TRBD1 (6 bases). CDR1 is SGHNT, CDR2 YENEEA, per germline. V was trimmed by 0 bases and J by 7 bases, leaving 12 bases between them. The CDR3 totals 14 residues. The CDR3 reads CASSLELRGSGYTF. CDR3 nucleotides: TGTGCCAGCAGCTTAGAGTTGAGGGGGTCTGGCTACACCTTC.